Below are 32 T cell receptor beta chains sequenced from a single sample in a study of identical twins. TCRdb recomputed calls from the 5' RACE reads with MiXCR, one row per CDR3 protein. Of 700,000 or so distinct CDR3 sequences in the sample, roughly 8% were seen once. The sample was also linked to a second study, of yellow fever vaccine responses in identical twins.

Sequencing used PBMCs. The receptor set was obtained from a young woman in good health.

This clonotype was observed a handful of times. The chain recombines TRBV11-2 with TRBJ2-3, with 7 bases matching TRBD1. Germline values: CDR1 SGHAT, CDR2 FQNNGV. The CDR3 has 18 amino acids. Trimming at V came to 4 bases and at J to 4 bases, leaving 17 bases not matched to a gene. CDR3 nucleotides: TGTGCCAGCAGCTCTCACCCACAGGGGTTGTTTGTTTCAGATACGCAGTATTTT. This gives the protein CASSSHPQGLFVSDTQYF.

The V and J genes are TRBV21-1 and TRBJ2-5; the table's D call TRBD2 went unverified against the DNA. TRBV21-1 is listed as a pseudogene. The CDR3 is made up of 14 amino acids. CDR3 DNA sequence: TGTGCCAGCCTCTGTGGAGCGGGGGGTGAGACCCAGTACTTC. Its protein is CASLCGAGGETQYF.

The chain combines TRBV12-3 or TRBV12-4 with TRBJ2-3; the D gene is possibly TRBD1 (6 bases). With 5 bases removed from V and 2 bases from J, the gap between germline ends came to 17 bases. The CDR3 runs to 16 residues. The CDR3: CASSVARQVITDTQYF. The CDR3 DNA reads TGTGCCAGCAGTGTGGCACGACAGGTCATCACAGATACGCAGTATTTT.

This clonotype occurred many times. The chain recombines TRBV7-9 with TRBJ2-3; D is perhaps TRBD1 (5 bases). V lost 2 bases to trimming and J lost 1 base, with 10 bases between them. The CDR3 covers 15 residues. Germline V gene sequence: CDR1 SEHNR, CDR2 FQNEAQ (reference sequence). The CDR3 bases are TGTGCCAGCAGCTTACCCCAGGGCGGCACAGATACGCAGTATTTT. This translates into CASSLPQGGTDTQYF. The entire variable domain, with the rest obtained from reference TRBV7-9 and TRBJ2-3, is as follows: DTGVSQNPRHKITKRGQNVTFRCDPISEHNRLYWYRQTLGQGPEFLTYFQNEAQLEKSRLLSDRFSAERPKGSFSTLEIQRTEQGDSAMYLCASSLPQGGTDTQYFGPGTRLTVL.

The genes are TRBV6-2 or TRBV6-3 and TRBJ2-5, with 7 nucleotides matching TRBD2. This CDR3 is 15 amino acids long. CDR1 is MNHEY and CDR2 is SVGEGT in the germline V gene. The J segment lost 7 bases and the V segment lost 8 bases, leaving 16 bases of the junction unmatched. CDR3 nucleotide sequence: TGTGCCAGCTGGGTAGGGCTAGCGGAACCCGGGACCCAGTACTTC. Translated: CASWVGLAEPGTQYF.

This clonotype was recorded at least ten times. The CDR3 sequence is CASSLEGYGMNTEAFF. The CDR3 nucleotides read TGTGCCAGCAGCTTAGAAGGTTACGGGATGAACACTGAAGCTTTCTTT. The gene calls are TRBV7-9 and TRBJ1-1, with D uncertain. V lost 1 base to trimming and J lost 0 bases, with 12 bases between them. CDR1 is SEHNR, CDR2 FQNEAQ, per germline (reference sequence). The CDR3 sequence is 16 residues long.

At least ten counts were recorded for this clonotype. The rearrangement uses TRBV12-3 or TRBV12-4 and TRBJ2-5; D might be TRBD2 (6 bases). The CDR3 is made up of 14 amino acids. V was trimmed by 3 bases and J by 2 bases, leaving 10 bases between them. CDR3 loop: CASSFAGSQETQYF. The DNA for the CDR3 is TGTGCCAGCAGTTTCGCCGGGAGTCAAGAGACCCAGTACTTC.

The chain recombines TRBV4-3 with TRBJ2-1, with 14 nucleotides matching TRBD2. V dropped 1 base and J dropped 9; count of bases not matched to a gene: 5. The germline gives CDR1 LGHNA, CDR2 YSLEER. The CDR3 runs to 16 residues. The DNA of the CDR3 is TGCGCCAGCAGCCAAGGGACTAGCGGGAGGATGACTGAGCAGTTCTTC. Translation: CASSQGTSGRMTEQFF.

The chain carries TRBV27 and TRBJ1-1, with D perhaps matching TRBD1 (5 bases). Germline V gene data show CDR1 as MNHEY and CDR2 as SMNVEV (reference sequence). Trimming removed 2 bases from V and 7 bases from J, with 8 bases in between. The CDR3 totals 12 residues. In nucleotides, the CDR3 is TGTGCCAGCAGTTTAATGGGGGGTGAAGCTTTCTTT. Translation: CASSLMGGEAFF.

V gene TRBV4-2 combines with J gene TRBJ1-2; 12 positions agree with TRBD1. The junction had 3 bases not matched to a gene; V was cut back by 0 bases and J by 7 bases. This CDR3 contains 15 residues. Germline V gene sequence: CDR1 LGHNA, CDR2 YNFKEQ. The CDR3 coding sequence is TGTGCCAGCAGCCAAGACGTGGGACAGGGGGCTGGCTACACCTTC. Its translation: CASSQDVGQGAGYTF.

The V and J genes are TRBV7-9 and TRBJ2-2; 13 bases are shared with TRBD2. This CDR3 spans 16 amino acids. Germline V lookup: CDR1 SEHNR, CDR2 FQNEAQ (reference sequence). V dropped 5 bases and J dropped 0; count of bases not matched to a gene: 0. CDR3 loop: CASSGLAGANTGELFF. For the CDR3, the DNA is TGTGCCAGCAGCGGACTAGCGGGGGCGAACACCGGGGAGCTGTTTTTT.

This chain links TRBV29-1 with TRBJ2-5, with 10 bases aligning to TRBD1. The CDR3 is 13 amino acids. Unmatched junction bases numbered 8, after V lost 7 bases and J lost 6 bases. Germline-derived CDR1 and CDR2 are SQVTM and ANQGSEA. The CDR3 protein is CSAEGDRGQTQYF. The CDR3 nucleotides read TGCAGCGCCGAGGGGGACAGGGGACAGACCCAGTACTTC.

In this sample, this clonotype turned up many times. The chain is built from TRBV20-1 and TRBJ2-2; D is unresolved. The germline gives CDR1 DFQATT, CDR2 SNEGSKA (reference sequence). The CDR3 covers 13 residues. V lost 2 bases and J 3 bases, leaving 7 bases between the germline ends. The CDR3 nucleotides read TGCAGTGCTAGAAATTTAGACACCGGGGAGCTGTTTTTT. Protein: CSARNLDTGELFF.

This clonotype was recorded many times. Mismatch with germline at one junction end may stem from a read error. The rearrangement links TRBV7-9 to TRBJ2-5; maybe TRBD1 (5 bases). The CDR3 spans 15 residues. Germline loops: CDR1 SEHNR, CDR2 FQNEAQ (reference sequence). The CDR3: CASSQGEAPQGTQYF. The CDR3 region has the DNA TGTGCCAGCAGCCAAGGGGAAGCCCCTCAAGGGACCCAGTACTTC.

J is TRBJ2-7 and V is TRBV7-9; 12 bases line up with TRBD2. CDR3 size: 14 residues. CDR1 is SEHNR and CDR2 is FQNEAQ in the germline V gene (reference sequence). The trim removed 3 bases at V and 6 bases at J, leaving 3 bases unmatched. CDR3 nucleotide sequence: TGTGCCAGCAGCTTTCTAGCGGGAGGGACCGAGCAGTACTTC. As protein: CASSFLAGGTEQYF.

This clonotype showed up just a few times. J is TRBJ2-5 and V is TRBV20-1; TRBD2 agrees at 10 bases. The CDR3 runs 12 residues. Germline CDR1 reads DFQATT; CDR2 reads SNEGSKA (reference sequence). Losses at the gene ends were 6 bases for V and 4 bases for J; bases not matched to a gene: 2. The CDR3 region has the DNA TGCAGTGCCACTAGCGGGGTAGAGACCCAGTACTTC. Residues: CSATSGVETQYF.

This chain uses TRBV18 with TRBJ2-7; 12 nucleotides agree with TRBD2. Germline CDR1 and CDR2: KGHSH and LQKENI. V lost 4 bases, J lost 3 bases, and 13 bases stayed unmatched. The CDR3 covers 18 residues. In DNA form, the CDR3 reads TGTGCCAGCTCACAAACTAGACTTCGACTAGCGGGGGACTACGAGCAGTACTTC. This sequence encodes CASSQTRLRLAGDYEQYF.

Only a few counts were recorded for this clonotype. The rearrangement links TRBV28 to TRBJ1-6; D is unclear. V gave up 1 base and J gave up 5 bases, with 15 bases separating them. The CDR3 contains 17 residues. CDR1 and CDR2 from the germline V gene are MDHEN and SYDVKM. Written as DNA, the CDR3 is TGTGCCAGCAGTTTATCCCGATTCAAAGTCAATAATTCACCCCTCCACTTT. Its protein product is CASSLSRFKVNNSPLHF.

The V gene is TRBV20-1, the J gene TRBJ1-1; D is uncertain. Germline CDR1 DFQATT, CDR2 SNEGSKA (reference sequence). V lost 1 base, J lost 0 bases, and 3 bases lay in between. The CDR3 runs to 12 residues. CDR3 nucleotide sequence: TGCAGTGCTAGAGCTCTGAACACTGAAGCTTTCTTT. Residues: CSARALNTEAFF.

The J gene is TRBJ1-3, the V gene TRBV5-1; no definite D call. CDR3 size: 16 residues. Between the trimmed V and J ends, which lost 3 bases and 1 base, there was a span of 14 bases. Germline V gene sequence: CDR1 SGHRS, CDR2 YFSETQ. The CDR3 DNA follows: TGCGCCAGCAGCTCCGACATATCCTATTCTGGAAACACCATATATTTT. Translating gives CASSSDISYSGNTIYF.

V gene TRBV11-2 combines with J gene TRBJ1-1, with D maybe TRBD1 (6 bases). The V gene's germline CDR1 is SGHAT and CDR2 FQNNGV. V was trimmed by 5 bases and J by 5 bases, leaving 27 bases between them. The CDR3 covers 18 residues. The CDR3 loop is CASSAQGGTAARGTEAFF. CDR3 DNA: TGTGCCAGCAGCGCCCAAGGGGGTACGGCAGCCCGGGGAACTGAAGCTTTCTTT.

This clonotype was observed many times. The rearrangement links TRBV7-9 to TRBJ2-5, with D uncertain. The CDR3 totals 13 residues. CDR1 SEHNR and CDR2 FQNEAQ come from the germline V gene (reference sequence). The V end lost 4 bases, the J end lost 1 base, and 7 bases lay between the germline ends. DNA for the CDR3: TGTGCCAGCAGCTCAAGGATCCAAGAGACCCAGTACTTC. Protein: CASSSRIQETQYF.

Regarding this clonotype: A much larger clonotype is one base distant, so this may be a read error. This chain uses TRBV20-1 with TRBJ2-7; 11 bases fit TRBD2. CDR1 is DFQATT, CDR2 SNEGSKA, per germline (reference sequence). V dropped 0 bases and J dropped 3; count of bases not matched to a gene: 1. This CDR3 region has 14 residues. The CDR3 nucleotides are TGCAGTGCTAGAGATGGGACTAGCGGCTACGAGCAGTACTTC. It translates to CSARDGTSGYEQYF.

Notes on this clonotype: A read error may account for a junction end that differs from germline. The chain combines TRBV2 with TRBJ2-3; D is possibly TRBD2 (6 bases). Germline V CDR1 and CDR2: SNHLY, FYNNEI. This CDR3 is built from 19 residues. The CDR3 coding sequence is TGTGCCATCAGTTTAAATTCGGCCGGGACTTACCTAACCACAGATACGCAGTATTTT. This gives the protein CAISLNSAGTYLTTDTQYF.

This chain connects TRBV11-2 to TRBJ2-1; D is undetermined. The V gene lost 0 bases and the J gene lost 6 bases, with 9 bases spanning the gap. Germline-derived CDR1 and CDR2 are SGHAT and FQNNGV. The CDR3 sequence is 14 residues long. The CDR3 DNA reads as TGTGCCAGCAGCTTAGATCTTGAGCCCAATGAGCAGTTCTTC. Translated: CASSLDLEPNEQFF.

V is TRBV24-1 and J is TRBJ2-2; 9 bases map to TRBD2. The germline V gene has CDR1 KGHDR and CDR2 SFDVKD. This CDR3 comprises 16 residues. V lost 4 bases to trimming and J lost 3 bases; unmatched junction nucleotides: 5. CDR3 sequence (DNA): TGTGCCACCAGTGAGGTAGCGGGAGAGGACACCGGGGAGCTGTTTTTT. Protein product: CATSEVAGEDTGELFF.

The chain combines TRBV15 with TRBJ2-5; D uncertain. Per germline, CDR1 LNHNV and CDR2 YYDKDF (reference sequence). V dropped 3 bases and J dropped 5 bases, with 19 bases sitting between them. CDR3 length: 16 residues. In DNA, the CDR3 is TGTGCCACCAGCAGCCAGCTTGGACGACATAGGGAGACCCAGTACTTC. Its translation is CATSSQLGRHRETQYF.

J is TRBJ2-7 and V is TRBV15; D is undetermined. The CDR3 loop spans 12 amino acids. V lost 3 bases and J 2 bases, leaving 5 bases between the germline ends. Germline lookup yields CDR1 LNHNV and CDR2 YYDKDF (reference sequence). This CDR3 is CATSSSTYEQYF. CDR3 DNA: TGTGCCACCAGCAGTAGTACCTACGAGCAGTACTTC. Supplemented by reference TRBV15 and TRBJ2-7, the full variable domain reads DAMVIQNPRYQVTQFGKPVTLSCSQTLNHNVMYWYQQKSSQAPKLLFHYYDKDFNNEADTPDNFQSRRPNTSFCFLDIRSPGLGDTAMYLCATSSSTYEQYFGPGTRLTVT.

The chain links TRBV6-2 or TRBV6-3 to TRBJ2-7; 10 bases are shared with TRBD2. The V and J ends lost 8 bases and 7 bases, in that order; junction bases with no gene match: 14. The germline V gene has CDR1 MNHEY and CDR2 SVGEGT. The CDR3 has 15 residues. The chain's CDR3 is CASRAGLAGAKEQYF. CDR3 in DNA: TGTGCCAGCCGCGCTGGGCTAGCGGGAGCAAAGGAGCAGTACTTC.

V gene TRBV29-1 combines with J gene TRBJ1-2, with TRBD1 matching 8 bases. The ends lost 1 base at V and 6 bases at J; junction bases unmatched: 7. There are 14 residues in the CDR3. Germline CDR1 reads SQVTM; CDR2 reads ANQGSEA. Here the CDR3 reads CSVEAPGQGHGYTF. The CDR3 nucleotides are TGCAGCGTTGAAGCCCCCGGACAGGGTCATGGCTACACCTTC.

This clonotype was observed a few times. V is TRBV9 and J is TRBJ2-5; the match to TRBD1 covers 8 bases. The CDR3 is 15 amino acids. Trimming removed 0 bases from V and 2 bases from J; junction bases left unmatched: 3. Germline V lookup: CDR1 SGDLS, CDR2 YYNGEE. For the CDR3, the DNA is TGTGCCAGCAGCGTAGAACACAGGGGGCAAGAGACCCAGTACTTC. This codes for CASSVEHRGQETQYF.

This clonotype was counted only a few times. This sequence joins TRBV14 and TRBJ2-1, with a weak D call TRBD1 (5 bases). Trimming removed 5 bases at V and 8 bases at J, with 22 bases between. Germline V gene sequence: CDR1 SGHDN, CDR2 FVKESK. CDR3 length: 16 residues. The CDR3 protein is CASSSLTAGPTDEQFF. The CDR3 DNA follows: TGTGCCAGCAGCTCCCTTACGGCAGGGCCTACCGATGAGCAGTTCTTC. Combining the CDR3 with reference TRBV14 and TRBJ2-1 gives the whole variable domain EAGVTQFPSHSVIEKGQTVTLRCDPISGHDNLYWYRRVMGKEIKFLLHFVKESKQDESGMPNNRFLAERTGGTYSTLKVQPAELEDSGVYFCASSSLTAGPTDEQFFGPGTRLTVL.